This entry is about one TCR beta chain. The antigen remains undetermined. The PCR was carried out with 60 Vbeta primers and 13 Jbeta primers. Using immunoSEQ multiplex PCR, the repertoire was profiled, and TCRdb retains in-frame clones only, with some absent. The table shows fewer than 250,000 clones, with around 90% occurring only once. The data are from a study of cytomegalovirus exposure and HLA in healthy donors. Looking at the study overall: Membership in the Caucasian-associated ancestry cluster was found for about four fifths of approximately 430 genotyped donors.

Trimming stripped 0 bases from V and 3 bases from J, with 6 bases between. This CDR3 region has 13 residues. Germline CDR1 and CDR2: KGHSH and LQKENI. Study-level findings and limits: Follow-up analysis later connected one missense variant in DCLRE1C with trimming of TCR beta V- and J-genes. TCR beta V segments were, for the most part, productive about 87% or about 30% of the time in an earlier analysis.

This chain uses TRBV18 with TRBJ2-7, with D uncertain. What was sequenced was PBMCs. The clonotype comes from a woman aged 18-29 years in good health and CMV-seronegative. This CDR3 reads CASSPPDNYEQYF. DNA for the CDR3: TGTGCCAGCTCACCACCCGACAACTACGAGCAGTACTTC.